Following are 10 T cell receptor beta chains from one sample sequenced in a study of T cell responses to AZD1222 COVID-19 vaccine (dated by TCRdb to the early 2020s). Libraries were built with the immunoSEQ multiplex PCR assay. TCRdb took this table from immuneACCESS and kept in-frame rearrangements with V and J called. Such tables lack part of the clones; where checked against another copy, unresolved V genes explain under half of the gap, and the rest is unexplained. The sample yields about 50,000 clones; more than 80% were counted once. Jointly, the top ten make up roughly a fifth of the sample. The time point label here, explained by the study, means: baseline before first vaccination. In light of the paper, this sample's treatment or condition label describes: meningococcal conjugate vaccine given as trial control. Here the sequenced sample was peripheral blood, taken on day 0 of MenACWY control vaccination. The receptors derive from an adult in good health.

This chain uses TRBV4-3 with TRBJ2-2; D is perhaps TRBD1 (6 bases). Germline V lookup: CDR1 LGHNA, CDR2 YSLEER. The V end was cut by 0 bases, the J end by 4 bases, with 15 bases between. This CDR3 spans 17 amino acids. As DNA, the CDR3 is TGCGCCAGCAGCCAAGATTGGCAGGGGCGAAGCACCGGGGAGCTGTTTTTT. Translation: CASSQDWQGRSTGELFF.

CDR3 nucleotide sequence: TGCGCCAGCAGACAGGGACCCTACGAGCAGTACTTC. This encodes CASRQGPYEQYF. The V call is TRBV10-2, the J call TRBJ2-7, with D possibly matching TRBD1 (6 bases). V dropped 6 bases and J dropped 2 bases, with 8 bases sitting between them. Germline V gene data show CDR1 as WSHSY and CDR2 as SAAADI. This CDR3 has 12 residues.

Here the CDR3 reads CASSFSSGSLPGELFF. In DNA form, the CDR3 reads TGTGCCAGCAGCTTTTCTAGCGGGAGCCTCCCCGGGGAGCTGTTTTTT. The chain links TRBV7-9 to TRBJ2-2; 10 bases line up with TRBD2. Germline V lookup: CDR1 SEHNR, CDR2 FQNEAQ (reference sequence). The trim removed 3 bases at V and 6 bases at J, leaving 7 bases unmatched. CDR3 size: 16 residues.

The chain couples TRBV4-3 to TRBJ2-7; D remains ambiguous. The CDR3 has 13 amino acids. Trimming took off 0 bases at V and 2 bases at J, with 5 bases between the two ends. Germline CDR1 and CDR2: LGHNA and YSLEER. CDR3 in DNA: TGCGCCAGCAGCCAAGACAGAACCTACGAGCAGTACTTC. Its protein product is CASSQDRTYEQYF.

This rearrangement joins TRBV9 to TRBJ2-7; 7 positions agree with TRBD1. The CDR3 totals 16 residues. Looked up from germline, CDR1 is SGDLS and CDR2 is YYNGEE. The ends lost 1 base at V and 7 bases at J; junction bases unmatched: 14. Written as DNA, the CDR3 is TGTGCCAGCAGCGTAATGATGGGACAGCCACTCGCGGAGCAGTACTTC. Its protein product is CASSVMMGQPLAEQYF.

The chain recombines TRBV5-6 with TRBJ1-1; the D is unclear. Looked up from germline, CDR1 is SGHDT and CDR2 is YYEEEE. Deletions cut 0 bases from V and 7 bases from J, with 4 bases between. This CDR3 spans 11 amino acids. The CDR3 DNA sequence: TGTGCCAGCAGCTTGGGCAGTGAAGCTTTCTTT. Protein: CASSLGSEAFF.

The table lists this clone with a few counts. The J gene is TRBJ2-7, the V gene TRBV19; D unresolved. Germline V gene lookup returns CDR1 LNHDA and CDR2 SQIVND (reference sequence). Trimming left V 9 bases short and J 3 bases short, with 15 bases between. The CDR3 length is 13 residues. CDR3 amino acids: CASAHTENYEQYF. CDR3 coding DNA: TGTGCCAGCGCACATACAGAAAACTACGAGCAGTACTTC.

V and J are TRBV30 and TRBJ1-1, with D unresolved. V lost 7 bases and J lost 2, with 14 bases in between. Per the germline V gene, CDR1 is GTSNPN and CDR2 is SVGIG (reference sequence). The CDR3 spans 13 residues. DNA for the CDR3: TGTGCCTACGTCGGGGTTGACAACACTGAAGCTTTCTTT. This translates into CAYVGVDNTEAFF.

V usage is TRBV5-6 and J usage is TRBJ1-1; D is possibly TRBD1 (6 bases). The CDR3 sequence is 16 residues long. Per germline, CDR1 SGHDT and CDR2 YYEEEE. V was clipped by 1 base and J by 0 bases, with 13 bases between them. In DNA, the CDR3 is TGTGCCAGCAGCTTGAGAACAGGGAGATTGAACACTGAAGCTTTCTTT. The encoded protein is CASSLRTGRLNTEAFF.

This rearrangement joins TRBV4-3 to TRBJ2-1; 8 bases are a match to TRBD2. The CDR3 is 16 amino acids. In germline, CDR1 is LGHNA, CDR2 YSLEER. With 0 bases clipped from V and 4 bases from J, the junction kept 5 bases outside the gene matches. CDR3 protein: CASSQDLAGGYNEQFF. Here the CDR3 DNA reads TGCGCCAGCAGCCAAGATCTGGCGGGAGGTTACAATGAGCAGTTCTTC.